The TCR beta chain under discussion was sequenced for a study of T cells after yellow fever vaccination. Study-wide results and limits: Clonotypes shared by both compartments, CD4 and CD8, made up a small share. Abundant clonotypes (contaminants from the bulk population) could be present in FACS-sorted repertoires.

The CDR3 runs to 16 residues. Germline-derived CDR1 and CDR2 are KGHSH and LQKENI. V dropped 4 bases and J dropped 7; count of bases not matched to a gene: 12. One entry per CDR3 protein results from TCRdb running MiXCR on the 5' RACE reads. The sample shows a few hundred thousand distinct CDR3 sequences, approximately 4% of them seen only once. This clonotype was counted ten times or more. The antigen is undetermined. This clonotype originated in a man younger than 30 who received the YFV17D yellow fever vaccine. The input for sequencing was PBMCs, taken 5 days after the yellow fever booster vaccination. This sequence joins TRBV18 and TRBJ1-5; TRBD1 agrees at 8 bases. CDR3 sequence reads: CASSRRPDREGQPQHF. CDR3 coding DNA: TGTGCCAGCTCACGCCGTCCGGACAGGGAGGGCCAGCCCCAGCATTTT.